This record concerns one T cell receptor beta chain sequence. No antigen is known for it. Per-base qualities were not stored, and no clone one base away is much larger. The data were obtained in a study of cytomegalovirus exposure and HLA in healthy donors (dated by TCRdb to between 2016 and 2019). In terms of the full investigation: In an earlier analysis of approximately 500 of the donors, 276 Gb of sequence data and 95 million to 130 million unique TCR beta sequences from 180 million or so T cells were reported. To predict cytomegalovirus infection status, the study combined high-throughput TCR immunosequencing, statistical association of individual TCRs with disease status, and machine learning. About 300 gigabases of sequencing data and approximately 93 million unique TCR sequences were included in an early release covering several hundred HLA-typed donors. Among about 410 genotyped donors of the cohort, an average of roughly 230,000 unique TCR beta nucleotide sequences was sequenced per donor, of which roughly 18% were non-productive. Among the 398 genotyped donors, approximately 82% belonged to the genetic ancestry cluster associated with self-reported Caucasian donors. Donor age, sex, ethnicity and CMV serostatus were compiled alongside the repertoire data. The aim of the study was to test whether cataloging public T cell receptors could identify signatures of past pathogen exposure. Using immunosequencing, the study profiled T cell repertoires from 640 or so subjects and related those repertoires to cytomegalovirus serostatus. HLA typing included class I and class II loci at four-digit resolution. A separate validation cohort of approximately 120 different subjects was used in addition to the 666-subject first cohort. Typing coverage differed by locus: A, B, C, DRB1 and DQB1 were typed in roughly 620-630 donors, DQA1 in roughly 500, DPA1 in some 570, and DPB1 in 400 to 480. To decide whether each TCR beta V gene segment behaved as functional or pseudogenic, an earlier analysis of some 540 of the donors relied on high-throughput TCR beta sequencing. Rather than using new phenotypic data, the later analysis identified candidate immune exposures from TCR beta sequences and from how often those sequences occurred across donors. Every repertoire in the discovery cohort had been generated on one and the same sequencing platform. To study patterns of TCR occurrence, a later analysis re-analyzed previously published TCR beta repertoires from under 750 donors and added high-resolution HLA genotyping. About five DR-DQ haplotypes were treated as single units for association and clustering because of strong linkage in the cohort. In a later genetic analysis, genome-wide SNP genotypes for about 65% of the roughly 700 donors were used, and that subset was treated as a discovery cohort. On the study overall, not on this receptor specifically: Strong co-occurrence of HLA alleles, especially DR and DQ, made assigning TCR associations to individual alleles difficult. In vitro tests confirmed that a few of the cytomegalovirus-associated TCR beta chains recognize cytomegalovirus antigens. CMV serostatus was the only immune exposure information available for the cohort. Sequencing depth was assumed to be roughly uniform across donors in the presence/absence analyses, though that assumption may not hold. A cluster of highly shared sequence variants was judged likely to represent a technical artifact of the sequencing pipeline. Most TCR sequences were observed very rarely across donors, whereas some public TCRs were present in many individuals. The authors suggested that the approach could potentially be generalized to other disease states and immunological phenotypes. According to a later analysis, parvovirus B19, influenza, CMV and Epstein-Barr virus appeared linked to several top co-occurrence clusters. A further reported finding was that TCR beta sequences accurately predicted the HLA-A and HLA-B alleles for most subjects in the first cohort. Linkage disequilibrium might explain the correlated functional status among segregating V segments, but an unknown experimental factor could not be ruled out. The study gave a list of around 170 TCR beta chains associated with cytomegalovirus. Most CMV-associated TCR beta chains appeared to be HLA-restricted in a later analysis, and the HLA associations seemed to be driven largely by CMV exposure. A later analysis associated 17,000 or so TCR beta sequences with specific HLA alleles at a false discovery rate of 0.05. In both the original and validation cohorts, the classifier was reported to diagnose cytomegalovirus status with high specificity and sensitivity. Compared with equally common non-associated chains, HLA-associated TCR beta chains in a later analysis were more clonally expanded and had lower generation probabilities. According to a later analysis, TCR association rates differed among HLA loci, with DRB1 alleles showing the most associated TCRs and HLA-C alleles showing the fewest. In a later genetic analysis, a missense DCLRE1C variant was associated with V-gene and J-gene trimming of TCR beta chains, and the association was replicated in an independent cohort. Only TCR beta chains were sequenced in this cohort, and the absence of alpha or paired-chain data limited detectable features. Compared with the roughly 700-donor mean, donors in an Asian-associated ancestry cluster had fewer N-insertions in productive TCRs, according to a later genetic analysis. HLA typing was unavailable for some donors at each locus, so association tests used only the typed subset. In an earlier analysis of about 550 of the donors, most TCR beta V segments were observed in productive rearrangements about 87% or about 30% of the time, broadly matching IMGT annotations. The earlier analysis of 587 of the donors excluded seventeen rarely observed V segments, including chromosome 9 orphons, because counts were too low. Some IMGT-functional V segments, including TRBV6-2 and TRBV6-3, could not be distinguished by the 87-base-pair reads and were therefore excluded.

The CDR3 spans 13 residues, from the cysteine through the phenylalanine. The retained sequence is limited to the CDR3, 39 bases, with the frame set at the first base. The germline V gene yields SGHAT for CDR1 and FQNNGV for CDR2. From V the trimming removes 5 bases and from J it removes 6 bases, while the gene matches leave 4 bases of the junction unaccounted for. The cohort comprised more than 550 healthy bone marrow donors. Cohort members were all nominally healthy when sampled, although unrecorded immune exposures were likely present. The donor tested CMV seropositive and was one of the 289 seropositive cohort members. Each donor provided a peripheral blood sample, and peripheral blood mononuclear cells were used for TCR beta sequencing. Genomic DNA was extracted from the blood cell samples with the Qiagen DNeasy Blood Extraction Kit. Preparation of the library involved the immunoSEQ multiplex PCR assay. The multiplex PCR relied on a mix of 60 forward primers for TCR Vbeta segments and 13 reverse primers for TCR Jbeta segments. Amplification of the CDR3 region of rearranged TCR beta genes was performed with a multiplex PCR assay on genomic DNA. The Illumina HiSeq System was used to sequence the amplified TCR beta libraries as 87-base-pair reads. In the paper's pipeline: A later analysis counted tens of millions of unique TCR beta chains across the 640 or so repertoires, and 10 million to 12 million of these chains were shared by at least two donors. A nearest-neighbor algorithm error-corrected the raw reads and collapsed the reads into unique sequences, merging closely related sequences to remove PCR and sequencing errors. To assign V, D and J gene segments, CDR3 sequences were aligned to IMGT reference sequences. For a sequence to be retained, at least a six-nucleotide match to both a V gene segment and a J gene segment was required. Rearrangements were classified as productive when the CDR3 lacked stop codons and remained in frame with V and J, and all other rearrangements were classified as non-productive. CDR3 was defined by IMGT convention, running from the second conserved V-encoded cysteine to the conserved J-encoded phenylalanine. Sequences without an unambiguous match to a single V gene segment were excluded from the earlier analysis of 500 to 700 of the donors. An earlier analysis of a few hundred of the donors called V segments functional above 56.7% productive rearrangements and segregating when the between-donor standard deviation exceeded 5%. A statistical classification framework was built to diagnose cytomegalovirus status from the catalog of TCR beta chain sequences. A later analysis assigned V and J genes by comparing TCR nucleotide sequences with IMGT/GENE-DB human TR gene sequences. The TCRdist pipeline was used in a later analysis to assign CDR3 sequences and most-parsimonious VDJ recombination scenarios. In a later analysis, each TCR beta chain was defined by its CDR3 amino acid sequence together with its V-gene family, and reads without a unique V-gene family were excluded. A later analysis removed over 500 highly shared, low-generation-probability nucleotide sequences to deal with suspected cross-contamination and a sequencing artifact. In a later analysis, a clonal expansion index for each public chain was calculated from normalized within-repertoire ranks of inferred template counts. Generation probabilities in a later analysis came from a VDJ recombination model fitted to out-of-frame rearrangements, and those results were checked against IGoR. Hypergeometric tests were used in a later analysis to score TCR-TCR, TCR-HLA and TCR-CMV co-occurrence, with a repertoire-size bias correction applied to the TCR pairs. False discovery rates were estimated in a later analysis by permuting HLA or CMV assignments 20 times. In a later analysis, co-occurring TCRs were grouped with DBSCAN, and TCRdist sequence similarity was added when clustering was performed within HLA-allele-positive subsets. For co-occurrence clustering, repertoires with fewer than 30,000 or more than 120,000 public chains were excluded, along with four to six repertoires with anomalous nucleotide sharing. Held by TCRdb, this immuneACCESS table contains in-frame sequences only and omits some clones. Under half of the omission traces to an unresolved V gene where checked; the cause of the rest is unknown. For V, J and clone size, that table is used; D and trimming come from the DNA. Here the sample has roughly 77,000 clones; 65% to 70% occur a single time. The ten most abundant clones make up about 6.9% of the sample.

Recombination connected TRBV11-2 to TRBJ1-5; the central 7 bases match TRBD1. Sequenced material: PBMCs. The sequence came from a woman between 45 and 60 years old in good health and CMV-seropositive. The CDR3 region has the sequence CASSTTGRQPQHF. The bases read TGTGCCAGCAGCACGACAGGGCGTCAGCCCCAGCATTTT.